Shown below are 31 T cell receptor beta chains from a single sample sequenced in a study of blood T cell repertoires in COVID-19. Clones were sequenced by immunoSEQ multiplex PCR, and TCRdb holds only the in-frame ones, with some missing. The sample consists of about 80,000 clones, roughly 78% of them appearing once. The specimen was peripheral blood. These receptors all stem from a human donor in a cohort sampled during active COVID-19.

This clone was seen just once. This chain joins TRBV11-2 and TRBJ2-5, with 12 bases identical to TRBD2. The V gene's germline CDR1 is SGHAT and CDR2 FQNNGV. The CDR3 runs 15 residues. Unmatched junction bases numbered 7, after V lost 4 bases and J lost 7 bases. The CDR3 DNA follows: TGTGCCAGCAGCTCCCTAGCGGGGGGGTTCGGGACCCAGTACTTC. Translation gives CASSSLAGGFGTQYF.

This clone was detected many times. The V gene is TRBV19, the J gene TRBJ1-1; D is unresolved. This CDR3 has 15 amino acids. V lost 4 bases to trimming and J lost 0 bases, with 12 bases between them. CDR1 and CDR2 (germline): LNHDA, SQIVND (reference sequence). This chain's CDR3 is CASSNQVPMNTEAFF. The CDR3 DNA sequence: TGTGCCAGTAGTAACCAGGTCCCTATGAACACTGAAGCTTTCTTT.

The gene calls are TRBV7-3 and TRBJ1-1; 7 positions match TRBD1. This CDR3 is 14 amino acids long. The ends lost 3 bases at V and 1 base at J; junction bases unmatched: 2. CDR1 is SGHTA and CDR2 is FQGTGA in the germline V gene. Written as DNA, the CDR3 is TGTGCCAGCAGCTTGGGGACAGCGAACACTGAAGCTTTCTTT. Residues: CASSLGTANTEAFF.

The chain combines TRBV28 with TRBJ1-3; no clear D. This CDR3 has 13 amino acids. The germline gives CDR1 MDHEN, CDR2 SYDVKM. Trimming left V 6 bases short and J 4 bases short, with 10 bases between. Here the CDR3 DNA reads TGTGCCAGCAGCCTCGGGGAGGGAAACACCATATATTTT. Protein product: CASSLGEGNTIYF.

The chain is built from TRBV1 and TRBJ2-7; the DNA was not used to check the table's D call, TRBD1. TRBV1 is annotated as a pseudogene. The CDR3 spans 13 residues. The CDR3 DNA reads TGCACCAGCAGCCTCAACAGAGACTACGAGCAGTACTTC. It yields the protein CTSSLNRDYEQYF.

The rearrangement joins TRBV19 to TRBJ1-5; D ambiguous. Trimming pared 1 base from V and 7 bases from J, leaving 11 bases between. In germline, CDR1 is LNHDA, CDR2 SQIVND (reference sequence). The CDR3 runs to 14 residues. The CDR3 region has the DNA TGTGCCAGTAGTATAGTCCAGTTTCCGCAGCCCCAGCATTTT. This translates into CASSIVQFPQPQHF. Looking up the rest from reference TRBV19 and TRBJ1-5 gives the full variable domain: DGGITQSPKYLFRKEGQNVTLSCEQNLNHDAMYWYRQDPGQGLRLIYYSQIVNDFQKGDIAEGYSVSREKKESFPLTVTSAQKNPTAFYLCASSIVQFPQPQHFGDGTRLSIL.

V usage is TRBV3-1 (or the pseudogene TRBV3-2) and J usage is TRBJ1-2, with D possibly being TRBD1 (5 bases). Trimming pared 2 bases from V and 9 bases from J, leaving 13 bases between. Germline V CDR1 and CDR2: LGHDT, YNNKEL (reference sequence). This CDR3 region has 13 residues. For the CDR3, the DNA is TGTGCCAGCAGCCAACCAGGAGCAGGGAGCTACACCTTC. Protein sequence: CASSQPGAGSYTF.

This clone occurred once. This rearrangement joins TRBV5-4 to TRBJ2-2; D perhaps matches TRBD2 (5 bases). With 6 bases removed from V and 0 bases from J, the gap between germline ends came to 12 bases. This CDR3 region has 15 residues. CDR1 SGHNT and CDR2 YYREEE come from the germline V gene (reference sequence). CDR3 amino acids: CASKPPGSNTGELFF. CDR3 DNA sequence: TGTGCCAGCAAGCCCCCGGGGTCGAACACCGGGGAGCTGTTTTTT.

Here the CDR3 DNA reads TGTGCCAGTAGTATCTTAGATACGCAGTATTTT. Amino acid sequence: CASSILDTQYF. The V gene is TRBV19, the J gene TRBJ2-3; D gene uncertain. This CDR3 has 11 residues. Germline V gene sequence: CDR1 LNHDA, CDR2 SQIVND (reference sequence). V gave up 3 bases and J gave up 5 bases, with 3 bases separating them.

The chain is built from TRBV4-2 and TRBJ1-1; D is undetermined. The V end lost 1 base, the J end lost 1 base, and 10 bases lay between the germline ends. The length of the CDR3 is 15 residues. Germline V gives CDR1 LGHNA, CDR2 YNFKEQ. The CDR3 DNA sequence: TGTGCCAGCAGCCAAGGGGTGGCGGAGAACACTGAAGCTTTCTTT. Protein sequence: CASSQGVAENTEAFF.

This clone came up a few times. This chain's CDR3 is CASSPTGYTEAFF. CDR3 nucleotide sequence: TGTGCCAGCTCACCGACAGGGTACACTGAAGCTTTCTTT. The genes are TRBV18 and TRBJ1-1; TRBD1 matches 7 bases. V shed 3 bases, J shed 3 bases, and the junction held 1 base outside the gene matches. Germline lookup yields CDR1 KGHSH and CDR2 LQKENI. The CDR3 loop spans 13 amino acids.

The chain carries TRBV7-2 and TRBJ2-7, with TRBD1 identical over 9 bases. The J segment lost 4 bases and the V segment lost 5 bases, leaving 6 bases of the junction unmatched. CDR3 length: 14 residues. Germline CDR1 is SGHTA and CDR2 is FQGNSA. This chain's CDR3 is CASSAGTGRYEQYF. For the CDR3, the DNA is TGTGCCAGCAGCGCCGGGACAGGGCGATACGAGCAGTACTTC.

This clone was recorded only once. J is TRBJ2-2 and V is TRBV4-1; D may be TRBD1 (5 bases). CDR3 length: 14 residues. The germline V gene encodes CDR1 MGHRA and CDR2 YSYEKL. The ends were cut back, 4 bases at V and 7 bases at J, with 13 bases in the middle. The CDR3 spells CASSPPGPNGELFF. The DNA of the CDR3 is TGCGCCAGCAGCCCCCCAGGGCCGAACGGGGAGCTGTTTTTT.

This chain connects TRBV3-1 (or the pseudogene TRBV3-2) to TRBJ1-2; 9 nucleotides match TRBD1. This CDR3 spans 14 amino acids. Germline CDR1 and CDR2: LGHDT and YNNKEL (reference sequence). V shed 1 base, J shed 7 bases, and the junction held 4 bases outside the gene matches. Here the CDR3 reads CASSQVWDRVGYTF. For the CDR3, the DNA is TGTGCCAGCAGCCAAGTATGGGACAGGGTTGGCTACACCTTC.

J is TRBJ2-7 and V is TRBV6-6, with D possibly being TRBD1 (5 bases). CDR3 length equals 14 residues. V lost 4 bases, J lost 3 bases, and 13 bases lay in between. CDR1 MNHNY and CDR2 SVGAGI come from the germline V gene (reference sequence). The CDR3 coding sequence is TGTGCCAGCAGTTCCCCTGGCCAGGGCTACGAGCAGTACTTC. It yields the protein CASSSPGQGYEQYF.

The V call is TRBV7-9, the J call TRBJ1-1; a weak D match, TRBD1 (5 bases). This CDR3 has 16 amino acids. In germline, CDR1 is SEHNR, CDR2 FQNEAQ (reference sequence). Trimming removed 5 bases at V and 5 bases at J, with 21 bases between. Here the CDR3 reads CASSPYGAGRGTEAFF. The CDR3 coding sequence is TGTGCCAGCAGCCCGTACGGGGCCGGGAGGGGAACTGAAGCTTTCTTT.

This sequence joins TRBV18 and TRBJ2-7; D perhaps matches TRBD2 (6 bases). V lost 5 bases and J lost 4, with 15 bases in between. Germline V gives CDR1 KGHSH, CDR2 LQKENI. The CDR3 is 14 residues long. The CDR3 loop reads CASSSGGIPYEQYF. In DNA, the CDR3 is TGTGCCAGCTCATCTGGGGGGATCCCATACGAGCAGTACTTC.

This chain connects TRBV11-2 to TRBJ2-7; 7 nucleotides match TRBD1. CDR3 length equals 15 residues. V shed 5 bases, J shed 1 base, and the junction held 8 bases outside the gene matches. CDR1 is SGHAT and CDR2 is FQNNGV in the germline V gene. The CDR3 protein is CASSGWDSKSYEQYF. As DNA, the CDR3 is TGTGCCAGCAGCGGGTGGGACAGCAAATCCTACGAGCAGTACTTC.

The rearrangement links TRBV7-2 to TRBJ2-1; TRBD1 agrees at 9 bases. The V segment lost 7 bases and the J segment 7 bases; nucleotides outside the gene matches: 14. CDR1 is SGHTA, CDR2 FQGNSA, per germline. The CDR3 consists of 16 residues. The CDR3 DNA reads TGTGCCAGCACCAAAGCGGGGACAGGGTCTAGAAATGAGCAGTTCTTC. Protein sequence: CASTKAGTGSRNEQFF.

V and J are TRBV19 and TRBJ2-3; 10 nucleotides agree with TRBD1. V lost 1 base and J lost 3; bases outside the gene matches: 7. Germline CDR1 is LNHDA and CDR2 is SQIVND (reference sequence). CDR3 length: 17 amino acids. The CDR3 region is CASSIGQGALRTDTQYF. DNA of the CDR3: TGTGCCAGTAGTATAGGACAGGGGGCTCTAAGGACAGATACGCAGTATTTT.

Written as DNA, the CDR3 is TGTGCCAGCAGCCGCGACAGGGACACTGAAGCTTTCTTT. Protein sequence: CASSRDRDTEAFF. The chain joins TRBV7-9 to TRBJ1-1, with 7 positions matching TRBD1. V shed 5 bases and J 3 bases; nucleotides not matched to a gene: 3. The CDR3 is made up of 13 amino acids. Germline values: CDR1 SEHNR, CDR2 FQNEAQ (reference sequence).

The CDR3 loop reads CASSRQGEGETQYF. CDR3 nucleotide sequence: TGTGCCAGTAGTCGACAGGGGGAGGGGGAGACCCAGTACTTC. V is TRBV19 and J is TRBJ2-5; 9 bases are a match to TRBD1. Looked up from germline, CDR1 is LNHDA and CDR2 is SQIVND (reference sequence). Unmatched junction bases numbered 6, after V lost 5 bases and J lost 5 bases. This CDR3 region has 14 residues.

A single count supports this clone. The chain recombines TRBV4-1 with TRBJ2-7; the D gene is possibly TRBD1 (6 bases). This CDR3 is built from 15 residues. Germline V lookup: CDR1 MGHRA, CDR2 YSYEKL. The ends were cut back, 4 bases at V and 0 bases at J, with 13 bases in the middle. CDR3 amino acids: CASSRGHESSYEQYF. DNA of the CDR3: TGCGCCAGCAGCCGGGGGCACGAGAGCTCCTACGAGCAGTACTTC.

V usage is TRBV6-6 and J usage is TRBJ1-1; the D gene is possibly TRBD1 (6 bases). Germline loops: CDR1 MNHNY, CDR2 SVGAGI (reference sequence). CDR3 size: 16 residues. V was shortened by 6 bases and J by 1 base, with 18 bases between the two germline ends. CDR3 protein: CASSRPTGSSNTEAFF. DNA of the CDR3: TGTGCCAGCAGCCGTCCTACAGGGTCTTCGAACACTGAAGCTTTCTTT.

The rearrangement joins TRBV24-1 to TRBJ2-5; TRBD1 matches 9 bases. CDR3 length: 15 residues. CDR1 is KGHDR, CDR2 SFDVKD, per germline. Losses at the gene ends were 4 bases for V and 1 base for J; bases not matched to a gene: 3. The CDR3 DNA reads TGTGCCACCAGTGACCCGGGACAGGGCCAAGAGACCCAGTACTTC. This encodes CATSDPGQGQETQYF.

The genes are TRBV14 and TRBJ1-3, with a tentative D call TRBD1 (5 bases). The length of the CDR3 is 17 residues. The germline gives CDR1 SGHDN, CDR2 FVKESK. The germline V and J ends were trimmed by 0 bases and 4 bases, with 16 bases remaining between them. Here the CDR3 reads CASSQERLAGRGNTIYF. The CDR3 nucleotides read TGTGCCAGCAGCCAAGAACGCTTGGCAGGGCGAGGAAACACCATATATTTT.

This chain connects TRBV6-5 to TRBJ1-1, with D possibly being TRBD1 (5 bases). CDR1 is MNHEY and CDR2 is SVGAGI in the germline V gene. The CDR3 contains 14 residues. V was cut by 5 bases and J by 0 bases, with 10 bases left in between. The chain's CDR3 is CASSRQRMNTEAFF. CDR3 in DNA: TGTGCCAGCAGTCGACAGAGGATGAACACTGAAGCTTTCTTT.

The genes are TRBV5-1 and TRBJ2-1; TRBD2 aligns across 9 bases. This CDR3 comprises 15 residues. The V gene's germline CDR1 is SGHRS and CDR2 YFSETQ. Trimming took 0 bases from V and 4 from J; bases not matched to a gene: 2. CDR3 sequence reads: CASSLASGVYNEQFF. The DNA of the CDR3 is TGCGCCAGCAGCTTGGCTAGCGGGGTATACAATGAGCAGTTCTTC.

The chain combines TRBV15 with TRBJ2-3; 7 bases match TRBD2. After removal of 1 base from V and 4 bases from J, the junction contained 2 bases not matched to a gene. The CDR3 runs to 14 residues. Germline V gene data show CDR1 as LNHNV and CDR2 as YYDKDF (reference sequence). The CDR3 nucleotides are TGTGCCACCAGCAGAGGACTAGCCCCAGATACGCAGTATTTT. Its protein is CATSRGLAPDTQYF. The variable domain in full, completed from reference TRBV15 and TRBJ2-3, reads DAMVIQNPRYQVTQFGKPVTLSCSQTLNHNVMYWYQQKSSQAPKLLFHYYDKDFNNEADTPDNFQSRRPNTSFCFLDIRSPGLGDTAMYLCATSRGLAPDTQYFGPGTRLTVL.

CDR3 sequence reads: CASSFPGGYGYTF. The DNA of the CDR3 is TGTGCCAGCAGCTTCCCAGGGGGGTATGGCTACACCTTC. The chain employs TRBV9 and TRBJ1-2; 7 bases line up with TRBD1. There are 13 residues in the CDR3. The J segment lost 5 bases and the V segment lost 4 bases, leaving 5 bases of the junction unmatched. CDR1 and CDR2 (germline): SGDLS, YYNGEE. Using reference TRBV9 and TRBJ1-2 for the parts outside the CDR3, the full variable domain is DSGVTQTPKHLITATGQRVTLRCSPRSGDLSVYWYQQSLDQGLQFLIQYYNGEERAKGNILERFSAQQFPDLHSELNLSSLELGDSALYFCASSFPGGYGYTFGSGTRLTVV.

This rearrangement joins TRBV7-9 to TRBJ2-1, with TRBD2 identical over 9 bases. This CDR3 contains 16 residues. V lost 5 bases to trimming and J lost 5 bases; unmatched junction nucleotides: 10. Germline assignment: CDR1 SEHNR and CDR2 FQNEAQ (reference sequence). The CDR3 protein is CASSPGLANTNNEQFF. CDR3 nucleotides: TGTGCCAGCAGCCCCGGACTAGCGAACACCAACAATGAGCAGTTCTTC.